Sequencing of this T cell receptor beta chain was carried out in a study of blood T cell repertoires in COVID-19. Study at large: Donors in the United States, Italy and Spain gave samples during acute or convalescent COVID-19. PBMCs, B-cell-depleted T cells, or T cells provided the cDNA or gDNA that made up the material.

This CDR3 has 16 amino acids. V dropped 0 bases and J dropped 2 bases, with 10 bases sitting between them. Germline CDR1 and CDR2: SGHTA and FQGNSA. Methods used by the authors: Amplification of reference gene primers was used by the study to estimate nucleated cell counts. Clones were sequenced by immunoSEQ multiplex PCR, and TCRdb holds only the in-frame ones, with some missing. The V and J calls and clone size come from that table; D and trimming were worked out from the DNA. Of about half a million clones in the sample, about 91% are singletons; the top ten hold roughly 0.9%. The rearrangement links TRBV7-2 to TRBJ2-2, with a tentative D call TRBD2 (6 bases). The TCR was taken from a young man with COVID-19, enrolled during active disease. The sequenced sample was peripheral blood. DNA for the CDR3: TGTGCCAGCAGCTTAGCGGGACTTCTTAACACCGGGGAGCTGTTTTTT. This sequence encodes CASSLAGLLNTGELFF. The complete variable domain, with remaining parts taken from reference TRBV7-2 and TRBJ2-2, reads GAGVSQSPSNKVTEKGKDVELRCDPISGHTALYWYRQSLGQGLEFLIYFQGNSAPDKSGLPSDRFSAERTGGSVSTLTIQRTQQEDSAVYLCASSLAGLLNTGELFFGEGSRLTVL.